In its sample, the clone carrying this T cell receptor beta chain was seen once. The data stem from a study of blood T cell repertoires in COVID-19. Looking at the study overall: PBMCs, B-cell-depleted T cells, or T cells were the source of the cDNA or gDNA that made up the material.

CDR3 length: 16 residues. Per the authors' pipeline: Reference gene primers were amplified, and this amplification served to estimate nucleated cell counts. Here immunoSEQ multiplex PCR was the method, and the copy in TCRdb shows in-frame clones only, minus some. The V and J calls and clone size come from that table; D and trimming were worked out from the DNA. The sample holds some 370,000 clones, 90% seen once. This receptor was obtained from a man aged 18 to 29 with active or convalescent COVID-19. The sample was peripheral blood. V is TRBV21-1 and J is TRBJ1-5; the table calls TRBD1, which could not be checked here. TRBV21-1 is noted as a pseudogene. The CDR3 bases are TGTGCCAGCAGCAAAATGTGGGGCCGAGAAAATCAGCCCCAGCATTTT. Its protein is CASSKMWGRENQPQHF.